This is a list of T cell receptor beta chains from one sample in a study of graft-versus-host responses after intestinal transplantation. Sequenced by immunoSEQ multiplex PCR; TCRdb stores in-frame clones only, minus some. The sample has under 90,000 clones, roughly 90% seen once; the top ten hold 0.35%. No antigen has been identified for these receptors. This specimen consisted of unstimulated CD4+ T cells sorted from spleen or lymph node cells, obtained before transplant. These receptors came from a human donor who was the organ donor for an intestinal transplant. The CDR3 runs from the conserved cysteine through the conserved F or W. D genes are given only for firm matches. For some rows the clone size is stated as once, few or many, or as a class when expanded; others skip it.

d_call j_call clone_size v_call cdr3_aa cdr3_nt
NA TRBJ1-1 NA TRBV29-1 CSVDPQGSEAFF TGCAGCGTTGATCCCCAGGGCTCTGAAGCTTTCTTT
NA TRBJ2-7 few TRBV25-1 CASSEAQGKLDEQYF TGTGCCAGCAGTGAAGCCCAGGGCAAGTTGGACGAGCAGTACTTC
TRBD1 TRBJ1-4 NA TRBV5-1 CASSPDRGRTNEKLFF TGCGCCAGCAGCCCTGACAGGGGTAGGACTAATGAAAAACTGTTTTTT
NA TRBJ2-4 NA TRBV5-1 CASSLSETALQYF TGCGCCAGCAGCTTATCTGAGACAGCCCTTCAGTACTTC
NA TRBJ2-3 NA TRBV11-2 CASSLQDTQYF TGTGCCAGCAGCCTACAGGATACGCAGTATTTT
NA TRBJ1-1 NA TRBV2 CASSDQAGLNTEAFF TGTGCCAGCAGTGATCAGGCAGGCTTAAACACTGAAGCTTTCTTT
TRBD1 TRBJ1-4 NA TRBV9 CASSPHPGTGNEKLFF TGTGCCAGCAGCCCACACCCCGGGACAGGGAATGAAAAACTGTTTTTT
TRBD1 TRBJ1-2 NA TRBV4-1 CASRQGGNYGYTF TGCGCCAGCAGACAGGGGGGGAACTATGGCTACACCTTC
TRBD2 TRBJ2-7 few TRBV5-6 CASSRRTSGRTYEQYF TGTGCCAGCAGTCGCAGGACTAGCGGGAGGACCTACGAGCAGTACTTC
NA TRBJ1-6 NA TRBV5-1 CASSLAGRGNNSPLHF TGCGCCAGCAGCTTGGCCGGACGGGGAAATAATTCACCCCTCCACTTT
NA TRBJ1-2 once TRBV11-2 CATTRTPGAKYGYTF TGTGCTACAACCCGAACCCCAGGGGCTAAGTATGGCTACACCTTC
TRBD1 TRBJ2-5 NA TRBV28 CASNRNPGQGKETQYF TGTGCCAGCAACCGTAATCCGGGACAGGGCAAAGAGACCCAGTACTTC
NA TRBJ2-1 NA TRBV6-1 CASTSQGTVRGEQFF TGTGCCAGCACCTCCCAGGGGACGGTTAGAGGTGAGCAGTTCTTC
TRBD1 TRBJ1-6 once TRBV5-1 CASSLRGTGDSPLHF TGCGCCAGCAGCCTCCGCGGGACAGGGGACTCACCCCTCCACTTT
TRBD1 TRBJ2-2 NA TRBV10-3 CAISKVTGSNTGELFF TGTGCCATCAGCAAAGTGACAGGGTCGAACACCGGGGAGCTGTTTTTT
NA TRBJ2-1 once TRBV19 CASSARLTSGNEQFF TGTGCCAGTAGTGCCCGACTAACGAGCGGCAATGAGCAGTTCTTC
NA TRBJ1-5 NA TRBV15 CATSRDIQPQHF TGTGCCACCAGCAGAGATATCCAGCCCCAGCATTTT
TRBD1 TRBJ2-2 NA TRBV19 CASSRTGAGELFF TGTGCCAGTAGTCGTACAGGGGCCGGGGAGCTGTTTTTT
NA TRBJ1-1 NA TRBV9 CASSAGLNTEAFF TGTGCCAGCAGCGCGGGTCTGAACACTGAAGCTTTCTTT
TRBD2 TRBJ2-5 once TRBV6-1 CASRGLAGAQETQYF TGTGCCAGCAGGGGACTAGCGGGAGCCCAAGAGACCCAGTACTTC
TRBD2 TRBJ2-5 NA TRBV4-2 CASSQDLAGGPRETQYF TGTGCCAGCAGCCAAGACCTAGCGGGGGGGCCGCGGGAGACCCAGTACTTC
TRBD2 TRBJ2-1 NA TRBV27 CASGPGLAARLAYNEQFF TGTGCCAGCGGACCGGGACTAGCGGCCCGACTAGCTTACAATGAGCAGTTCTTC
NA TRBJ2-7 NA TRBV28 CASSFSGTPYEQYF TGTGCCAGCAGTTTTTCCGGGACTCCGTACGAGCAGTACTTC
TRBD2 TRBJ2-1 NA TRBV5-1 CASMVGGGYNEQFF TGCGCCAGCATGGTCGGGGGGGGTTACAATGAGCAGTTCTTC
NA TRBJ1-1 NA TRBV19 CASSTTQLERRAFF TGTGCCAGTAGTACCACACAATTGGAGCGCAGAGCTTTCTTT
NA TRBJ2-7 NA TRBV11-3 CASSLFTVSYEQYF TGTGCCAGCAGCTTATTCACAGTATCCTACGAGCAGTACTTC
NA TRBJ2-7 once TRBV7-9 CASSSDSRSTYEQYF TGTGCCAGCAGCTCGGACAGCAGAAGTACCTACGAGCAGTACTTC
NA TRBJ1-1 once TRBV6-6 CASSPWGGNTEAFF TGTGCCAGCAGCCCCTGGGGGGGGAACACTGAAGCTTTCTTT
NA TRBJ2-6 NA TRBV6-1 CASKMGGPGANVLTF TGTGCCAGCAAGATGGGGGGGCCTGGGGCCAACGTCCTGACTTTC
NA TRBJ1-3 NA TRBV15 CATPGHISGNTIYF TGTGCCACCCCGGGTCATATTTCTGGAAACACCATATATTTT
NA TRBJ1-2 NA TRBV6-6 CASSTDSARGYTF TGTGCCAGCAGTACCGACAGTGCCAGGGGCTACACCTTC
TRBD1 TRBJ2-7 NA TRBV11-3 CASSSVGQGAYEQYF TGTGCCAGCAGCTCCGTCGGACAGGGGGCCTACGAGCAGTACTTC
NA TRBJ1-1 NA TRBV2 CASSRLAASNTEAFF TGTGCCAGCAGCCGTTTGGCCGCCTCTAACACTGAAGCTTTCTTT
NA TRBJ2-5 NA TRBV6-1 CASGDNGVGYF TGTGCCAGCGGGGACAATGGGGTGGGGTACTTC
NA TRBJ2-3 NA TRBV9 CASSVVATDTQYF TGTGCCAGCAGCGTAGTAGCTACAGATACGCAGTATTTT
NA TRBJ2-3 NA TRBV28 CASSSAGFSHTDTQYF TGTGCCAGCAGTTCAGCAGGGTTTTCCCACACAGATACGCAGTATTTT
TRBD1 TRBJ1-5 NA TRBV2 CACQRAGGGNQPQHF TGTGCCTGTCAAAGGGCAGGGGGCGGCAATCAGCCCCAGCATTTT
NA TRBJ2-4 NA TRBV5-1 CASSLGTPNDGNIQYF TGCGCCAGCAGCTTGGGGACACCGAACGACGGAAACATTCAGTACTTC
TRBD1 TRBJ1-2 NA TRBV6-5 CASSSTGQGASGYTF TGTGCCAGCAGTTCGACGGGACAGGGGGCATCTGGCTACACCTTC